A selection of T cell receptor beta chains follows, all from one sample in a study of human T cells and chemical hapten exposure. One entry per CDR3 protein, called by TCRdb with MiXCR from the RACE reads. The sample has about 96,000 distinct CDR3 sequences, 9.3% seen once; the top ten hold approximately 2%. Source: whole blood, taken in connection with sensitization to the hapten diphenylcyclopropenone (DPC). Source of these receptors: a woman aged 40 to 50 with alopecia areata. Some clones in this sample may be carry-over from other donors' samples. CDR3s include the opening cysteine and the closing phenylalanine or tryptophan. Each record gives: J gene, D gene, V gene, clone size, CDR3 protein, CDR3 DNA. D genes are given only for firm matches. Part of the rows lack a size; the others show once, few, many or a class for expanded clones.

>TRBJ2-1|NA|TRBV18|many
CASSTDGYNEQFF
TGTGCCAGCTCAACCGACGGGTACAATGAGCAGTTCTTC
>TRBJ2-7|NA|TRBV9|many
CASSVGQGLSYEQYF
TGTGCCAGCAGCGTAGGCCAGGGACTCTCCTACGAGCAGTACTTC
>TRBJ1-2|NA|TRBV5-4|NA
CASSLEAGRGYTF
TGTGCCAGCAGCTTGGAAGCGGGAAGGGGCTACACCTTC
>TRBJ1-1|TRBD1|TRBV12-3/TRBV12-4|once
CASSRTGGLVTEAFF
TGTGCCAGCAGTCGGACAGGGGGCTTAGTCACTGAAGCTTTCTTT
>TRBJ1-5|NA|TRBV6-5|many
CASSKNRVNQPQHF
TGTGCCAGCAGCAAAAACAGGGTGAACCAGCCCCAGCATTTT
>TRBJ1-4|NA|TRBV5-1|many
CASSLDGTADNEKLFF
TGCGCCAGCAGCTTGGACGGGACGGCCGATAATGAAAAACTGTTTTTT
>TRBJ2-7|TRBD1|TRBV12-3/TRBV12-4|few
CASSPPPGQGSSYEQYF
TGTGCCAGCAGTCCCCCCCCGGGACAGGGCAGCTCCTACGAGCAGTACTTC
>TRBJ2-2|NA|TRBV11-3|many
CASSPTGTNTGELFF
TGTGCCAGCAGCCCCACAGGGACGAACACCGGGGAGCTGTTTTTT
>TRBJ2-5|TRBD2|TRBV7-6|few
CASSLWGGQETQYF
TGTGCCAGCAGCTTATGGGGGGGACAAGAGACCCAGTACTTC
>TRBJ1-1|TRBD1|TRBV6-2/TRBV6-3|few
CASSKRTGGNTEAFF
TGTGCCAGCAGTAAAAGGACAGGGGGTAACACTGAAGCTTTCTTT
>TRBJ2-3|NA|TRBV5-1|few
CASSLVPSPDTQYF
TGCGCCAGCAGCTTGGTACCGAGTCCAGATACGCAGTATTTT
>TRBJ1-1|NA|TRBV7-2|few
CASSLGVGEAFF
TGTGCCAGCAGCTTAGGTGTGGGTGAAGCTTTCTTT
>TRBJ2-1|NA|TRBV7-9|many
CASSFRTWGHEQFF
TGTGCCAGCAGCTTTCGGACCTGGGGTCATGAGCAGTTCTTC